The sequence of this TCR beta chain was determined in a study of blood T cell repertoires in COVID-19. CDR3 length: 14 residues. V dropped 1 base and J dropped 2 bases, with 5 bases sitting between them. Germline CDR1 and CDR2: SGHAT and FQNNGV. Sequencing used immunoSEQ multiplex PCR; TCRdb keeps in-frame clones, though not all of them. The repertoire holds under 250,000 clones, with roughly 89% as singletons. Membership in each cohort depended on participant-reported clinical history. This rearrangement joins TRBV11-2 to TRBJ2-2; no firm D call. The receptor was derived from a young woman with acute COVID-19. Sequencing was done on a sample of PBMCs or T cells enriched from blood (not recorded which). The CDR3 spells CASSLGANTGELFF. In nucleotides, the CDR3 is TGTGCCAGCAGCTTAGGGGCCAACACCGGGGAGCTGTTTTTT.